The 24 T cell receptor beta chains given below trace back to one sample, sequenced in a study of cytomegalovirus exposure and HLA in healthy donors. Primers for the PCR totalled 60 Vbeta and 13 Jbeta. Sequencing used immunoSEQ multiplex PCR; TCRdb keeps in-frame clones, though not all of them. The sample lists about 98,000 clones; about four fifths were seen once. Sequenced material: PBMCs. These TCRs come from a man aged 18 to 35 in good health and CMV-seropositive.

This rearrangement joins TRBV7-6 to TRBJ2-3; D possibly corresponds to TRBD1 (6 bases). The germline CDR1 and CDR2 sequences are SGHVS and FNYEAQ. The CDR3 runs 13 residues. V was shortened by 5 bases and J by 6 bases, with 12 bases between the two germline ends. The DNA of the CDR3 is TGTGCCAGCAGCCCACAGGGTTTGGATACGCAGTATTTT. This sequence encodes CASSPQGLDTQYF. Combining the CDR3 with reference TRBV7-6 and TRBJ2-3 gives the whole variable domain GAGVSQSPRYKVTKRGQDVALRCDPISGHVSLYWYRQALGQGPEFLTYFNYEAQQDKSGLPNDRFSAERPEGSISTLTIQRTEQRDSAMYRCASSPQGLDTQYFGPGTRLTVL.

V and J are TRBV2 and TRBJ2-2, with TRBD2 as a possible D gene (6 bases). Germline V CDR1 and CDR2: SNHLY, FYNNEI. The V end was cut by 8 bases, the J end by 7 bases, with 17 bases between. The CDR3 is 14 residues long. The CDR3, as DNA: TGTGCCAGCGGGCGGGGTACCTTGATCGGGGAGCTGTTTTTT. As protein: CASGRGTLIGELFF.

The genes are TRBV13 and TRBJ2-5; 7 bases align to TRBD1. The V gene's germline CDR1 is PRHDT and CDR2 FYEKMQ (reference sequence). Losses at the gene ends were 5 bases for V and 6 bases for J; bases not matched to a gene: 12. The CDR3 contains 15 residues. The chain's CDR3 is CASSPRGQTRKTQYF. In DNA, the CDR3 is TGTGCCAGCAGCCCGAGGGGGCAGACGCGAAAGACCCAGTACTTC.

This clone was seen a handful of times. CDR3 nucleotides: TGTGCCAGCTCCCTTGGCTATGAGCAGTTCTTC. Encoded protein: CASSLGYEQFF. The V call is TRBV27, the J call TRBJ2-1; no firm D call. V was pared by 8 bases and J by 8 bases, with 10 bases between. This CDR3 has 11 residues. In germline, CDR1 is MNHEY, CDR2 SMNVEV (reference sequence).

This clone came up a few times. J is TRBJ2-7 and V is TRBV7-6; 8 positions match TRBD1. Germline CDR1 SGHVS, CDR2 FNYEAQ. The V segment lost 4 bases and the J segment 7 bases; nucleotides outside the gene matches: 9. This CDR3 is 14 amino acids long. The CDR3 here is CASSSQTGVGEQYF. The CDR3 DNA reads TGTGCCAGCAGCTCTCAGACAGGGGTGGGTGAGCAGTACTTC.

A few counts support this clone. The chain is built from TRBV15 and TRBJ1-2; 12 nucleotides line up with TRBD1. Germline CDR1 reads LNHNV; CDR2 reads YYDKDF (reference sequence). The CDR3 has 16 residues. The trim removed 3 bases at V and 4 bases at J, leaving 6 bases unmatched. Here the CDR3 reads CATSSTGTGGGYGYTF. In DNA form, the CDR3 reads TGTGCCACCAGCAGTACCGGGACAGGGGGCGGCTATGGCTACACCTTC.

The rearrangement uses TRBV9 and TRBJ2-1, with D possibly matching TRBD2 (7 bases). The germline V and J ends were trimmed by 4 bases and 2 bases, with 19 bases remaining between them. The CDR3 length is 17 residues. Germline V lookup: CDR1 SGDLS, CDR2 YYNGEE. The CDR3 region has the DNA TGTGCCAGCAGCCAAAGGGATGGCGGGGGCCCCTACAATGAGCAGTTCTTC. It codes for CASSQRDGGGPYNEQFF.

The V gene is TRBV7-9, the J gene TRBJ2-7; D may be TRBD2 (5 bases). Trimming took 4 bases from V and 2 from J, leaving 15 bases between them. The germline gives CDR1 SEHNR, CDR2 FQNEAQ (reference sequence). The length of the CDR3 is 15 residues. CDR3 in amino acids: CASSSARLATYEQYF. The CDR3, as DNA: TGTGCCAGCAGCTCCGCACGGCTAGCTACCTACGAGCAGTACTTC.

V is TRBV5-6 and J is TRBJ1-1; possible D gene TRBD1, 5 bases. V was pared by 3 bases and J by 5 bases, with 11 bases between. This CDR3 spans 13 amino acids. From germline, CDR1 is SGHDT and CDR2 YYEEEE. The CDR3 sequence: CASSSGGRTEAFF. The CDR3, as DNA: TGTGCCAGCAGCTCCGGGGGACGGACTGAAGCTTTCTTT.

The CDR3 nucleotides are TGTGCCAGCAGCGTGGGGACAGGGGTCGAAAAACTGTTTTTT. It translates to CASSVGTGVEKLFF. The chain has TRBV9 and TRBJ1-4; 10 bases align to TRBD1. Germline assignment: CDR1 SGDLS and CDR2 YYNGEE. The CDR3 length is 14 residues. Losses at the gene ends were 2 bases for V and 8 bases for J; bases not matched to a gene: 3.

The table lists this clone with a few counts. The V and J genes are TRBV6-5 and TRBJ1-1, with 8 bases that match TRBD1. This CDR3 has 13 residues. Germline V gene lookup returns CDR1 MNHEY and CDR2 SVGAGI. Germline trimming cut 8 bases from V and 4 bases from J; bases unmatched to any gene: 6. CDR3 in amino acids: CASRGRGLTEAFF. The CDR3 bases are TGTGCCAGCCGGGGCAGGGGGCTCACTGAAGCTTTCTTT.

In this sample, this clone turned up a few times. The chain employs TRBV9 and TRBJ2-1; 11 nucleotides line up with TRBD1. The CDR3 contains 18 residues. Trimming removed 2 bases from V and 4 bases from J; junction bases left unmatched: 11. Germline V lookup: CDR1 SGDLS, CDR2 YYNGEE. Written as DNA, the CDR3 is TGTGCCAGCAGCGTGGGACAGGGGGGCGGGGGAAGGTACAATGAGCAGTTCTTC. Residues: CASSVGQGGGGRYNEQFF.

This chain joins TRBV5-4 and TRBJ1-1, with no clear D. The germline V gene encodes CDR1 SGHNT and CDR2 YYREEE (reference sequence). With 10 bases removed from V and 5 bases from J, the gap between germline ends came to 18 bases. The CDR3 contains 13 residues. The CDR3 coding sequence is TGTGCCGGGCAACGGGGAGAAGGAACTGAAGCTTTCTTT. This gives the protein CAGQRGEGTEAFF.

The rearrangement uses TRBV6-1 and TRBJ2-1; D remains ambiguous. Trimming removed 1 base from V and 3 bases from J, with 13 bases in between. Germline V lookup: CDR1 MNHNS, CDR2 SASEGT. The CDR3 runs 16 residues. CDR3 DNA sequence: TGTGCCAGCAGTGAAGGAGTAAATCCCTTCTACAATGAGCAGTTCTTC. Translated: CASSEGVNPFYNEQFF.

This clone was counted a few times. The gene calls are TRBV6-1 and TRBJ1-1, with TRBD1 as a possible D gene (6 bases). The V gene's germline CDR1 is MNHNS and CDR2 SASEGT. The CDR3 is made up of 13 amino acids. Trimming left V 6 bases short and J 3 bases short, with 11 bases between. DNA of the CDR3: TGTGCCAGCAGCCCAGGACAGTACACTGAAGCTTTCTTT. Translating gives CASSPGQYTEAFF.

This chain connects TRBV28 to TRBJ1-1; D might be TRBD1 (5 bases). CDR1 is MDHEN and CDR2 is SYDVKM in the germline V gene. The CDR3 is 14 amino acids. Trimming took 3 bases from V and 7 from J, leaving 15 bases between them. CDR3 DNA: TGTGCCAGCAGTTTGGCCCCAGGGATAGATGAAGCTTTCTTT. Protein: CASSLAPGIDEAFF.

The rearrangement links TRBV30 to TRBJ1-6; TRBD1 aligns across 11 bases. Germline lookup yields CDR1 GTSNPN and CDR2 SVGIG (reference sequence). The CDR3 is 13 residues long. V lost 5 bases and J lost 9; bases outside the gene matches: 3. CDR3 in DNA: TGTGCCTGGGGACAGGGGGCGACTTCACCCCTCCACTTT. This codes for CAWGQGATSPLHF.

This chain connects TRBV6-5 to TRBJ2-1, with 10 bases identical to TRBD1. V was clipped by 0 bases and J by 7 bases; unmatched bases: 3. Germline lookup yields CDR1 MNHEY and CDR2 SVGAGI. The CDR3 has 15 amino acids. CDR3 nucleotide sequence: TGTGCCAGCAGTTACTCGAGGACAGGGGGGAATGAGCAGTTCTTC. Translation gives CASSYSRTGGNEQFF.

This rearrangement joins TRBV5-1 to TRBJ2-7; 9 bases are a match to TRBD1. The CDR3 is made up of 14 amino acids. Germline V gives CDR1 SGHRS, CDR2 YFSETQ. V dropped 4 bases and J dropped 3; count of bases not matched to a gene: 5. In DNA, the CDR3 is TGCGCCAGCAGCCTGCGACAGGGGGACTACGAGCAGTACTTC. Protein product: CASSLRQGDYEQYF.

The chain is built from TRBV7-6 and TRBJ2-7; weak D call: TRBD1 (5 bases). V dropped 1 base and J dropped 6 bases, with 7 bases sitting between them. The CDR3 runs to 12 residues. The germline CDR1 and CDR2 sequences are SGHVS and FNYEAQ. The CDR3 reads CASSLEGAEQYF. CDR3 nucleotides: TGTGCCAGCAGCTTAGAAGGGGCCGAGCAGTACTTC.

V usage is TRBV27 and J usage is TRBJ1-5, with TRBD1 identical over 8 bases. Germline assignment: CDR1 MNHEY and CDR2 SMNVEV (reference sequence). The CDR3 extends over 15 amino acids. Trimming removed 6 bases from V and 4 bases from J; junction bases left unmatched: 8. CDR3 region: CASRTRQGLNQPQHF. In nucleotides, the CDR3 is TGTGCCAGCAGGACGCGACAGGGGCTTAATCAGCCCCAGCATTTT.

The chain employs TRBV6-5 and TRBJ2-7; 9 bases agree with TRBD1. V dropped 6 bases and J dropped 4; count of bases not matched to a gene: 7. The CDR3 loop spans 14 amino acids. From germline, CDR1 is MNHEY and CDR2 SVGAGI. CDR3 sequence: CASRVTGGSYEQYF. CDR3 bases: TGTGCCAGCAGGGTGACAGGGGGATCGTACGAGCAGTACTTC.

V and J are TRBV6-4 and TRBJ1-1, with D possibly matching TRBD1 (6 bases). This CDR3 has 13 residues. V was cut by 1 base and J by 6 bases, with 9 bases left in between. Germline assignment: CDR1 MRHNA and CDR2 SNTAGT. CDR3 nucleotide sequence: TGTGCCAGCAGTGACTTCAGGGGTTCTGAAGCTTTCTTT. As protein: CASSDFRGSEAFF.

This chain uses TRBV7-9 with TRBJ1-6; TRBD1 might be the D (6 bases). Germline values: CDR1 SEHNR, CDR2 FQNEAQ (reference sequence). The V end lost 4 bases, the J end lost 9 bases, and 22 bases lay between the germline ends. The CDR3 is made up of 17 amino acids. The CDR3, as DNA: TGTGCCAGCAGCTCCGCCCCATTACCCAGGGGTTTTTCACCCCTCCACTTT. As protein: CASSSAPLPRGFSPLHF.